The rows below give T cell receptor beta chains drawn from one sample of a study of blood T cell repertoires in COVID-19. Clones were sequenced by immunoSEQ multiplex PCR, and TCRdb holds only the in-frame ones, with some missing. The data show about 170,000 clones, 85% seen once. Sequenced: peripheral blood. Receptors were obtained from a woman of 80 years or more with COVID-19, enrolled during active disease. Both conserved end residues are part of each CDR3.

TRBJ2-5 | TRBV5-7 | CASSPYSRTSGVETQYF
TRBJ1-5 | TRBV7-9 | CASSLGTGSSNQPQHF
TRBJ1-4 | TRBV5-1 | CASSSGQGQATNEKLFF
TRBJ2-3 | TRBV7-3 | CASSSGQKSDTQYF
TRBJ2-1 | TRBV7-3 | CASSFGGRYNEQFF
TRBJ2-1 | TRBV5-1 | CASSFSSLYSYNEQFF
TRBJ1-6 | TRBV3-1/TRBV3-2 | CASSRQTGRYNSPLHF
TRBJ2-7 | TRBV16 | CASSPTRVRSGEQYF
TRBJ2-7 | TRBV19 | CASSTDYSEQYF
TRBJ1-1 | TRBV6-5 | CASSRNRQGDTEAFF
TRBJ2-7 | TRBV12-5 | CASGSGHLSYEQYF
TRBJ2-7 | TRBV10-3 | CAIQTGQGYEQYF
TRBJ1-1 | TRBV18 | CASSPRDTEAFF
TRBJ1-5 | TRBV28 | CASSPQGNQPQHF
TRBJ1-2 | TRBV5-1 | CASSPGQGSSYGYTF